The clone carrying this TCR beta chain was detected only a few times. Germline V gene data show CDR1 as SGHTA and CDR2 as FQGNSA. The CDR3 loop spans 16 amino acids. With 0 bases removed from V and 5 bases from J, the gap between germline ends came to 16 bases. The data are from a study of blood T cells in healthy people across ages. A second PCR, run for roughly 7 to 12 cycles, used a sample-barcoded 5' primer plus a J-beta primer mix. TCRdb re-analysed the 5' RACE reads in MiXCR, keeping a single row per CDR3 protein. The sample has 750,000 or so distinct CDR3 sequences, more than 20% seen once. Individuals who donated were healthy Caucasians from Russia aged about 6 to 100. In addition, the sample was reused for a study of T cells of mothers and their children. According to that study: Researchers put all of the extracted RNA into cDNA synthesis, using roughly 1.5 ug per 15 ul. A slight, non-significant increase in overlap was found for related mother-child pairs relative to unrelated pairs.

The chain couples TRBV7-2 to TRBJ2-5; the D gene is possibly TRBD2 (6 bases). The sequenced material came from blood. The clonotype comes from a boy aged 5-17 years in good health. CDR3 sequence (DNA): TGTGCCAGCAGCTTAGCCCGGTCTGCGGGACGGGAGACCCAGTACTTC. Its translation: CASSLARSAGRETQYF.